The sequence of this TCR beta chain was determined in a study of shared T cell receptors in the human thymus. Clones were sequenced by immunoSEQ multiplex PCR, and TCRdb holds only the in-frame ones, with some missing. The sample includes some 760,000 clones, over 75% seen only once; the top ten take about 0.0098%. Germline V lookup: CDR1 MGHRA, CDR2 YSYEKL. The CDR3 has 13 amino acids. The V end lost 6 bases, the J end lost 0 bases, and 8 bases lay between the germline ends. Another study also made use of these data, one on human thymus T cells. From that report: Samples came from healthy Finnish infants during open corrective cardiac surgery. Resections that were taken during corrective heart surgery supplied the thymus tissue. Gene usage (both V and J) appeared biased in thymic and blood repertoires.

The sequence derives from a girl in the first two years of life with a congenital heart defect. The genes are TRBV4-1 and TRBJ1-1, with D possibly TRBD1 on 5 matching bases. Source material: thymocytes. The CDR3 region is CASRGVMNTEAFF. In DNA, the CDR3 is TGCGCCAGCAGAGGGGTAATGAACACTGAAGCTTTCTTT.